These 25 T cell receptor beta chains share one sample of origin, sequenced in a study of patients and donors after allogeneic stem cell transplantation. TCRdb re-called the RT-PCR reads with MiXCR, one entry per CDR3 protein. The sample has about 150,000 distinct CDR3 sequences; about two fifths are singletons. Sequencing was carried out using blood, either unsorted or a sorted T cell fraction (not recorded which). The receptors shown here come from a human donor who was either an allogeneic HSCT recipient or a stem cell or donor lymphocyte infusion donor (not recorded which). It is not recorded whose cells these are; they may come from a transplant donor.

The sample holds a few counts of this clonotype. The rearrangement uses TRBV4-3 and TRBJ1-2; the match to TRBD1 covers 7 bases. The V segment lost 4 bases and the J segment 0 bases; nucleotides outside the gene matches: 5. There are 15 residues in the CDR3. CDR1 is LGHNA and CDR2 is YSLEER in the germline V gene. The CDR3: CASSLHRGSNYGYTF. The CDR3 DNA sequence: TGCGCCAGCAGCCTACACAGGGGTTCTAACTATGGCTACACCTTC.

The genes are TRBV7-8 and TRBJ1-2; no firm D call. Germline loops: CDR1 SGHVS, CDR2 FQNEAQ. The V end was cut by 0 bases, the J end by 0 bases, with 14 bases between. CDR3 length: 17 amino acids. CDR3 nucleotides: TGTGCCAGCAGCTTAGCGCTTGTCCGGATTTCTAACTATGGCTACACCTTC. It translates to CASSLALVRISNYGYTF.

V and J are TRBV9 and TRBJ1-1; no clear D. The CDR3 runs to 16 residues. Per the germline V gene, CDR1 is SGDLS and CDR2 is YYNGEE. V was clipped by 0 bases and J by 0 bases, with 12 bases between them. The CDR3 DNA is TGTGCCAGCAGCGTAGTTTTCGGGAACTTGAACACTGAAGCTTTCTTT. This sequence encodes CASSVVFGNLNTEAFF.

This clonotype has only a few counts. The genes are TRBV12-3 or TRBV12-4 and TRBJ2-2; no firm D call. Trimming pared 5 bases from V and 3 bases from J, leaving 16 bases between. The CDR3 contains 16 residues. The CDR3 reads CASSREERIYTGELFF. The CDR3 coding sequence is TGTGCCAGCAGTCGTGAGGAGCGTATTTACACCGGGGAGCTGTTTTTT.

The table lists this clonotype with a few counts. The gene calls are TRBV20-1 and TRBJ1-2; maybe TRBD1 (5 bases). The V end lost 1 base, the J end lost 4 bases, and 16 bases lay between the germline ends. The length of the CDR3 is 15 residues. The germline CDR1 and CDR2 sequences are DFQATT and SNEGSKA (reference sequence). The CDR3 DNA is TGCAGTGCTAGAGTTACGGGACGTTGGATCTATGGCTACACCTTC. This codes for CSARVTGRWIYGYTF.

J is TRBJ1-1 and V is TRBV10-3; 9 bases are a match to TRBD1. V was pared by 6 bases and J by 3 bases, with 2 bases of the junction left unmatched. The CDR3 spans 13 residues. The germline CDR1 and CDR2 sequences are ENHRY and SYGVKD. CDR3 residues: CAISRDRDTEAFF. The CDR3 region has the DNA TGTGCCATCAGCCGGGACAGGGACACTGAAGCTTTCTTT.

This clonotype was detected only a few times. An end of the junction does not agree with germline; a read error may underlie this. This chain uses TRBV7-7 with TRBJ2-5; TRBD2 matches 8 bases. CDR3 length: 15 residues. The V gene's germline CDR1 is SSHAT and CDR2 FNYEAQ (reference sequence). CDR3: CASSTTGGEQETQYF. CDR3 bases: TGTGCTAGCAGCACCACGGGGGGGGAACAAGAGACCCAGTACTTC.

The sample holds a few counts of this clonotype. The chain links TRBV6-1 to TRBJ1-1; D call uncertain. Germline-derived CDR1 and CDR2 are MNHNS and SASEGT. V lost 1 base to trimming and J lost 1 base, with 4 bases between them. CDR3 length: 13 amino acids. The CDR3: CASSEGRNTEAFF. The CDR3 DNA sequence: TGTGCCAGCAGTGAAGGGAGGAACACTGAAGCTTTCTTT.

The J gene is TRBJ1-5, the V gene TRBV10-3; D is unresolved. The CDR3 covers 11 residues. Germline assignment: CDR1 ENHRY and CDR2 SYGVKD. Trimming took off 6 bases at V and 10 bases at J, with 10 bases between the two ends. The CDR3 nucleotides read TGTGCCATCAGGGACGATGGACCCCAGCATTTT. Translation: CAIRDDGPQHF.

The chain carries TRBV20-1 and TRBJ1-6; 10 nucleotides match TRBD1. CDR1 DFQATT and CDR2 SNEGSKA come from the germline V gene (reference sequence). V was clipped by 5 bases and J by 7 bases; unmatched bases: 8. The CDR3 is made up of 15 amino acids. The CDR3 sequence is CSALRDRGPNSPLHF. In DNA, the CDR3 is TGCAGTGCTCTCCGGGACAGGGGTCCAAATTCACCCCTCCACTTT.

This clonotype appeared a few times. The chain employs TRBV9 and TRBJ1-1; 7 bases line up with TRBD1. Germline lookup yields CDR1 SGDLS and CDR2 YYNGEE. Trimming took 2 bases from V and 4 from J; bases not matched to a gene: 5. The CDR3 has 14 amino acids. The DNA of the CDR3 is TGTGCCAGCAGCGTCCGGGGACAGCCCACTGAAGCTTTCTTT. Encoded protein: CASSVRGQPTEAFF.

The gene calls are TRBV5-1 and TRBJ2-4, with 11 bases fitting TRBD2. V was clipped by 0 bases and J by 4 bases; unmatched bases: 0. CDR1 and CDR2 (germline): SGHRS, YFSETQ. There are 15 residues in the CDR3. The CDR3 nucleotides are TGCGCCAGCAGCTTGGGGACTAGCGGGAAAAACATTCAGTACTTC. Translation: CASSLGTSGKNIQYF.

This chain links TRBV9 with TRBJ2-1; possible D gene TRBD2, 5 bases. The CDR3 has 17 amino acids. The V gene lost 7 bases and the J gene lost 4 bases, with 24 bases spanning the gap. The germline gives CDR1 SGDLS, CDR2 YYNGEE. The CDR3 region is CASASQPRGYIYNEQFF. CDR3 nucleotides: TGTGCCAGCGCATCCCAGCCCCGGGGTTACATTTACAATGAGCAGTTCTTC.

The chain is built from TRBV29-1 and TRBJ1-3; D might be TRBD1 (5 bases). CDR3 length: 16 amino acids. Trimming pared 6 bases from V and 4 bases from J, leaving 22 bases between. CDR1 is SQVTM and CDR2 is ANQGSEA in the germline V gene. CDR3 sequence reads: CSVGDLGQGSGNTIYF. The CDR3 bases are TGCAGCGTGGGGGATCTTGGGCAGGGCTCCGGAAACACCATATATTTT.

CDR3 DNA sequence: TGTGCCAGCAGCGGTTGGGGGACGGACACAGATACGCAGTATTTT. Translation gives CASSGWGTDTDTQYF. This chain connects TRBV11-2 to TRBJ2-3, with D tentatively TRBD1 or TRBD2 (5 bases each). The CDR3 is 15 residues long. CDR1 is SGHAT and CDR2 is FQNNGV in the germline V gene. V gave up 5 bases and J gave up 2 bases, with 14 bases separating them.

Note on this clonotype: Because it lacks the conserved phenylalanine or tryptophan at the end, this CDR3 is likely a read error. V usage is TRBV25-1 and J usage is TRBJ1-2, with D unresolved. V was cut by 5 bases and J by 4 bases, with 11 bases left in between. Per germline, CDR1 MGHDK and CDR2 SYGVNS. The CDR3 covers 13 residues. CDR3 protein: CASSHDFSYGYTI. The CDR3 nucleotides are TGTGCCAGCAGTCACGACTTCAGCTATGGCTACACCATC.

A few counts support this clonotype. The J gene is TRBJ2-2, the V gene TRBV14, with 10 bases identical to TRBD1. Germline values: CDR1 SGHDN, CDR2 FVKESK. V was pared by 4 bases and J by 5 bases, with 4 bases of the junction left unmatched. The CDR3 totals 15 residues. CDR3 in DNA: TGTGCCAGCAGCCTGGGACAGGGGCGAACCGGGGAGCTGTTTTTT. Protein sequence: CASSLGQGRTGELFF.

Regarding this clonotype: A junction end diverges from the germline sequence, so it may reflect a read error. The DNA of the CDR3 is TGTGCTAGCAGCTTACATCACTCGGGATTAGGCAAAAATCAGCCCCAGCATTTT. Protein sequence: CASSLHHSGLGKNQPQHF. The V gene is TRBV7-7, the J gene TRBJ1-5; D ambiguous. Germline V gene sequence: CDR1 SSHAT, CDR2 FNYEAQ (reference sequence). The CDR3 spans 18 residues. Supplemented by reference TRBV7-7 and TRBJ1-5, the full variable domain reads GAGVSQSPRYKVTKRGQDVTLRCDPISSHATLYWYQQALGQGPEFLTYFNYEAQPDKSGLPSDRFSAERPEGSISTLTIQRTEQRDSAMYRCASSLHHSGLGKNQPQHFGDGTRLSIL.

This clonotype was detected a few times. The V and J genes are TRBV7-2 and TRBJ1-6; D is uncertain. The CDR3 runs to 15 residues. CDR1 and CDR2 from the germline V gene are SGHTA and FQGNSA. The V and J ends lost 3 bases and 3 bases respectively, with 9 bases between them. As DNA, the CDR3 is TGTGCCAGCAGCTTGGGCAGTGTCTATAATTCACCCCTCCACTTT. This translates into CASSLGSVYNSPLHF.

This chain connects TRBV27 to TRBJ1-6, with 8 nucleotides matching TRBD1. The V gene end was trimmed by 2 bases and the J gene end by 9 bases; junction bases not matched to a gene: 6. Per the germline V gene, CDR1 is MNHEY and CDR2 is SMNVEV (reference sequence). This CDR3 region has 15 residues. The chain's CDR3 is CASSLNRGLGSPLHF. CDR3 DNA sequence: TGTGCCAGCAGTTTAAACAGGGGGTTAGGTTCACCCCTCCACTTT.

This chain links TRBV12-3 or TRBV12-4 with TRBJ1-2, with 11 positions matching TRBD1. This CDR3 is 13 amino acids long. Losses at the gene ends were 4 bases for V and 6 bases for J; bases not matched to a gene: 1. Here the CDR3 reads CASSWGQGDGYTF. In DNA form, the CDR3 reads TGTGCCAGCAGTTGGGGACAGGGGGATGGCTACACCTTC.

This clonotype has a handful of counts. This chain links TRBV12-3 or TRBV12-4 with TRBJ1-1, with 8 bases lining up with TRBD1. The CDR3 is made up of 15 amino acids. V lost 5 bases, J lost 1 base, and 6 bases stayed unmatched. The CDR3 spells CASSRTGRSNTEAFF. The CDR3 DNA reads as TGTGCCAGCAGTAGGACAGGGCGGTCGAACACTGAAGCTTTCTTT.

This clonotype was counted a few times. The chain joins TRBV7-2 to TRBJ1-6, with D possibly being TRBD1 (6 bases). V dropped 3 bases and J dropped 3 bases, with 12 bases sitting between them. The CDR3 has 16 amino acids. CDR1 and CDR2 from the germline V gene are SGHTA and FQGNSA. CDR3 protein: CASSFADRVYNSPLHF. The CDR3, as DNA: TGTGCCAGCAGCTTTGCGGACAGAGTCTATAATTCACCCCTCCACTTT.

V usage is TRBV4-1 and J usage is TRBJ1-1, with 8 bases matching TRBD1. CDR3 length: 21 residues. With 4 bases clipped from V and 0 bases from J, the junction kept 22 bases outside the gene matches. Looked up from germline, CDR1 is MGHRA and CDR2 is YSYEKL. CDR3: CASSRLDLGTGEVAMNTEAFF. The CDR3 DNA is TGCGCCAGCAGCCGCCTAGACCTCGGGACAGGAGAGGTGGCTATGAACACTGAAGCTTTCTTT.

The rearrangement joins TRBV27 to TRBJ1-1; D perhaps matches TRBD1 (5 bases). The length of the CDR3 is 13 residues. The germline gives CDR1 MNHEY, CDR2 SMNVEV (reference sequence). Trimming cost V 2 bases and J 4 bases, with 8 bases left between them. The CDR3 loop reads CASSLPGRTEAFF. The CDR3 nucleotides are TGTGCCAGCAGTTTACCGGGGCGCACTGAAGCTTTCTTT.